A single sample gave rise to the 21 T cell receptor beta chains below, sequenced in a study of blood T cell repertoires in COVID-19. The repertoire was sequenced with immunoSEQ multiplex PCR; TCRdb's copy has only in-frame clones and lacks some. The sample has 70,000 or so clones; around 74% are singletons. Sequenced material: peripheral blood. The receptors originated from a man aged 70-80 years with acute or convalescent COVID-19.

This chain joins TRBV6-1 and TRBJ1-4; D is ambiguous. The ends were cut back, 2 bases at V and 8 bases at J, with 9 bases in the middle. Germline V gene sequence: CDR1 MNHNS, CDR2 SASEGT. The CDR3 spans 13 residues. In nucleotides, the CDR3 is TGTGCCAGCAGTGAATGGAGAGGGGAAAAACTGTTTTTT. Translation gives CASSEWRGEKLFF.

This rearrangement joins TRBV28 to TRBJ2-7; 9 bases agree with TRBD1. After removal of 5 bases from V and 4 bases from J, the junction contained 9 bases not matched to a gene. The CDR3 has 15 residues. Germline V gives CDR1 MDHEN, CDR2 SYDVKM. CDR3 sequence reads: CASSGAGQGIYEQYF. The CDR3 nucleotides read TGTGCCAGCAGTGGAGCGGGACAGGGTATATACGAGCAGTACTTC. Combining the CDR3 with reference TRBV28 and TRBJ2-7 gives the whole variable domain DVKVTQSSRYLVKRTGEKVFLECVQDMDHENMFWYRQDPGLGLRLIYFSYDVKMKEKGDIPEGYSVSREKKERFSLILESASTNQTSMYLCASSGAGQGIYEQYFGPGTRLTVT.

The V gene is TRBV15, the J gene TRBJ1-1; a possible D gene is TRBD1 (5 bases). This CDR3 is 12 amino acids long. V was trimmed by 1 base and J by 6 bases, leaving 6 bases between them. The V gene's germline CDR1 is LNHNV and CDR2 YYDKDF (reference sequence). This CDR3 is CATSRAGAEAFF. CDR3 nucleotide sequence: TGTGCCACCAGCAGAGCGGGGGCTGAAGCTTTCTTT.

The V call is TRBV7-2, the J call TRBJ2-1; D possibly corresponds to TRBD1 (5 bases). The CDR3 sequence is 14 residues long. Trimming stripped 6 bases from V and 5 bases from J, with 14 bases between. Looked up from germline, CDR1 is SGHTA and CDR2 is FQGNSA. Written as DNA, the CDR3 is TGTGCCAGCAGTTCCTATGGACAACACAATGAGCAGTTCTTC. As protein: CASSSYGQHNEQFF.

The V gene is TRBV28, the J gene TRBJ1-1, with D uncertain. This CDR3 has 13 residues. V gave up 7 bases and J gave up 6 bases, with 15 bases separating them. Germline CDR1 reads MDHEN; CDR2 reads SYDVKM. The CDR3 loop is CASNQGGRPEAFF. For the CDR3, the DNA is TGTGCCAGCAACCAAGGCGGGAGACCTGAAGCTTTCTTT.

The chain has TRBV2 and TRBJ1-5; no definite D call. The CDR3 is 12 residues long. The V and J ends lost 9 bases and 2 bases respectively, with 8 bases between them. Germline CDR1 reads SNHLY; CDR2 reads FYNNEI. This CDR3 reads CASNSGNQPQHF. In DNA, the CDR3 is TGTGCCAGTAACAGTGGCAATCAGCCCCAGCATTTT.

Written as DNA, the CDR3 is TGTGCCAGCAGCTTACGGGTAGGAGGGGTTCAGCCCCAGCATTTT. It codes for CASSLRVGGVQPQHF. The rearrangement uses TRBV7-2 and TRBJ1-5; TRBD1 is a possible D gene (5 bases). The CDR3 is 15 residues long. Trimming removed 2 bases from V and 6 bases from J, with 14 bases in between. Germline V gives CDR1 SGHTA, CDR2 FQGNSA. The full variable domain, in which reference TRBV7-2 and TRBJ1-5 provide the parts outside the CDR3, is GAGVSQSPSNKVTEKGKDVELRCDPISGHTALYWYRQSLGQGLEFLIYFQGNSAPDKSGLPSDRFSAERTGGSVSTLTIQRTQQEDSAVYLCASSLRVGGVQPQHFGDGTRLSIL.

The V and J genes are TRBV18 and TRBJ1-5; D unresolved. The CDR3 is made up of 16 amino acids. Trimming stripped 3 bases from V and 2 bases from J, with 14 bases between. Per the germline V gene, CDR1 is KGHSH and CDR2 is LQKENI. CDR3: CASSPSWGEGNQPQHF. In nucleotides, the CDR3 is TGTGCCAGCTCACCCTCGTGGGGAGAGGGCAATCAGCCCCAGCATTTT.

The rearrangement uses TRBV18 and TRBJ2-2; tentatively, D is TRBD1 (5 bases). Germline V lookup: CDR1 KGHSH, CDR2 LQKENI. The CDR3 is 17 amino acids. With 4 bases removed from V and 4 bases from J, the gap between germline ends came to 19 bases. CDR3 loop: CASSQAIFGAGTGELFF. The CDR3 bases are TGTGCCAGCTCACAAGCGATTTTTGGGGCAGGCACCGGGGAGCTGTTTTTT.

V usage is TRBV7-2 and J usage is TRBJ1-4, with D hard to call. Trimming took off 5 bases at V and 8 bases at J, with 15 bases between the two ends. In germline, CDR1 is SGHTA, CDR2 FQGNSA. This CDR3 contains 14 residues. The CDR3 nucleotides are TGTGCCAGCAGCCCCGGTGGGCTTTGGGAAAAACTGTTTTTT. Translating it yields CASSPGGLWEKLFF. Together with reference TRBV7-2 and TRBJ1-4, the CDR3 gives the full variable domain: GAGVSQSPSNKVTEKGKDVELRCDPISGHTALYWYRQSLGQGLEFLIYFQGNSAPDKSGLPSDRFSAERTGGSVSTLTIQRTQQEDSAVYLCASSPGGLWEKLFFGSGTQLSVL.

The chain uses TRBV7-2 and TRBJ2-3; D is ambiguous. CDR3 length: 16 amino acids. In germline, CDR1 is SGHTA, CDR2 FQGNSA. Trimming removed 4 bases at V and 0 bases at J, with 14 bases between. The CDR3 is CASSSPMRKSTDTQYF. CDR3 in DNA: TGTGCCAGCAGCTCCCCAATGAGAAAAAGCACAGATACGCAGTATTTT.

CDR3 sequence (DNA): TGCGCCAGCAGCCAAGACCCGGGGATCAATCAGCCCCAGCATTTT. This sequence encodes CASSQDPGINQPQHF. The V call is TRBV4-1, the J call TRBJ1-5; no reliable D call. Per the germline V gene, CDR1 is MGHRA and CDR2 is YSYEKL. V lost 0 bases, J lost 3 bases, and 9 bases lay in between. The CDR3 runs to 15 residues.

J is TRBJ2-7 and V is TRBV4-1; D is uncertain. The CDR3 extends over 14 amino acids. Germline V gene lookup returns CDR1 MGHRA and CDR2 YSYEKL. The V end was cut by 0 bases, the J end by 6 bases, with 12 bases between. The CDR3 loop is CASSQDQLLSEQYF. The CDR3 DNA follows: TGCGCCAGCAGCCAAGATCAACTGCTCTCCGAGCAGTACTTC.

The chain joins TRBV15 to TRBJ2-3; maybe TRBD1 (5 bases). The germline V gene encodes CDR1 LNHNV and CDR2 YYDKDF (reference sequence). Trimming took off 0 bases at V and 0 bases at J, with 7 bases between the two ends. The CDR3 is 15 residues long. The DNA of the CDR3 is TGTGCCACCAGCAGAGAAGCAGGGAGCACAGATACGCAGTATTTT. Amino acids: CATSREAGSTDTQYF.

J is TRBJ2-1 and V is TRBV28, with TRBD2 matching 9 bases. This CDR3 contains 17 residues. V lost 4 bases and J lost 8; bases outside the gene matches: 15. Germline V gives CDR1 MDHEN, CDR2 SYDVKM. CDR3 protein: CASSSVVASGIVDEQFF. CDR3 bases: TGTGCCAGCAGTTCAGTCGTGGCTAGCGGGATAGTCGATGAGCAGTTCTTC.

The table lists this clone with many counts. V gene TRBV2 combines with J gene TRBJ1-2; 8 bases align to TRBD1. The CDR3 length is 17 residues. Germline V gene lookup returns CDR1 SNHLY and CDR2 FYNNEI. Trimming took 3 bases from V and 8 from J; bases not matched to a gene: 17. Here the CDR3 reads CASSEMDGFQGAVGYTF. The CDR3 DNA is TGTGCCAGCAGTGAGATGGATGGTTTCCAGGGGGCCGTGGGCTACACCTTC.

The genes are TRBV24-1 and TRBJ2-1, with 11 bases identical to TRBD2. Trimming at V came to 1 base and at J to 10 bases, leaving 5 bases not matched to a gene. This CDR3 region has 15 residues. Germline V CDR1 and CDR2: KGHDR, SFDVKD. CDR3 bases: TGTGCCACCAGTGATTTAAGGCTAGCGGGGGGCGAGCAGTTCTTC. Translation: CATSDLRLAGGEQFF.

This clone appeared a few times. The rearrangement joins TRBV28 to TRBJ1-4, with D perhaps matching TRBD1 (5 bases). V gave up 7 bases and J gave up 4 bases, with 16 bases separating them. Germline CDR1 MDHEN, CDR2 SYDVKM. The CDR3 has 15 residues. CDR3 DNA: TGTGCCAGCACCCACCCGGGGGGGAATAATGAAAAACTGTTTTTT. This translates into CASTHPGGNNEKLFF.

In this sample, this clone turned up a few times. The rearrangement links TRBV5-1 to TRBJ1-2; D not resolved. The ends were cut back, 8 bases at V and 2 bases at J, with 10 bases in the middle. Germline loops: CDR1 SGHRS, CDR2 YFSETQ. The CDR3 covers 12 residues. The CDR3 region is CASQRGNYGYTF. The CDR3, as DNA: TGCGCCAGTCAACGAGGAAACTATGGCTACACCTTC.

The V call is TRBV21-1, the J call TRBJ2-7; TRBD2 reflects the table's D call only, with no check against the DNA. TRBV21-1 is shown as a pseudogene. This CDR3 has 18 residues. The CDR3 nucleotides read TGTGCCAGCAGCAAAATCAGGCCGGGACTAGAAGACTCCTACGAGCAGTACTTC. This sequence encodes CASSKIRPGLEDSYEQYF.

The CDR3 region is CASSPNRVGTEAFF. Written as DNA, the CDR3 is TGTGCCAGCAGTCCAAACAGGGTCGGGACTGAAGCTTTCTTT. V usage is TRBV27 and J usage is TRBJ1-1; D might be TRBD1 (6 bases). CDR1 is MNHEY, CDR2 SMNVEV, per germline (reference sequence). With 5 bases removed from V and 5 bases from J, the gap between germline ends came to 15 bases. The CDR3 covers 14 residues.